This T cell receptor (beta chain) was obtained from a study of T cell changes during pregnancy in multiple sclerosis (dated by TCRdb to the late 2010s). Turning to the overall study: The study examined how the T cell repertoire changed over the course of pregnancy in women with multiple sclerosis.

The germline V gene (reference sequence) provides CDR1 PRHDT and CDR2 FYEKMQ. Inclusive of the bounding cysteine and phenylalanine, the CDR3 is 14 residues long. CDR3 DNA only is kept here, 42 bases in frame from base 1. V loses 2 bases of germline sequence and J loses 2 bases, and the interval between the two ends is 6 bases. The library was generated by the immunoSEQ multiplex PCR assay. The immuneACCESS repertoire file appears here via TCRdb, limited to in-frame rearrangements. These files lack a portion of the clones; in checked studies, under half of the deficit traces to unresolved V genes, and the cause of the others is not known. Present in this sample are 70,000 to 95,000 clones, over 85% of which were seen just once. The top ten hold 3.5% to 4.5% of the sample. About this clone itself: What antigen it recognizes has not been identified. No much larger clone is present one base from it, and per-base qualities are unavailable.

This TCR was recovered from a female donor with multiple sclerosis, enrolled in a pregnancy study. The chain couples TRBV13 to TRBJ1-4, with the D gene uncertain. This material consisted of peripheral blood, taken in the first trimester of pregnancy. The bases are TGTGCCAGCAGCTTACGTCCGACTAATGAAAAACTGTTTTTT. Its translation is CASSLRPTNEKLFF.